The 19 T cell receptor beta chains below come from one sample, sequenced in a study of blood T cell repertoires in COVID-19 (dated by TCRdb to 2018 to 2020). Library creation used the immunoSEQ multiplex PCR assay. TCRdb retrieved this table from immuneACCESS and kept in-frame rearrangements only. Not all clones are present; in checked studies, unresolved V genes account for under half, and no reason is known for the remainder. Within this sample are about 150,000 clones, with roughly four fifths of them counted one time only. About 9.2% of the sample is held by the ten biggest clonotypes. Sequencing used PBMCs or T cells enriched from blood (not recorded which). The receptors originated from a man in his forties or fifties who had recovered from COVID-19.

This sequence joins TRBV19 and TRBJ2-5; 11 bases are shared with TRBD2. With 5 bases clipped from V and 4 bases from J, the junction kept 9 bases outside the gene matches. The CDR3 covers 16 residues. CDR1 and CDR2 (germline): LNHDA, SQIVND (reference sequence). The CDR3 region has the DNA TGTGCCAGTAGTCACCGTCTAGCGGGGGGCACAGAGACCCAGTACTTC. Amino acids: CASSHRLAGGTETQYF.

The gene calls are TRBV29-1 and TRBJ2-1; TRBD2 matches 12 bases. In germline, CDR1 is SQVTM, CDR2 ANQGSEA. The CDR3 contains 17 residues. The V gene end was trimmed by 7 bases and the J gene end by 4 bases; junction bases not matched to a gene: 14. CDR3 sequence (DNA): TGCAGCGCCTACCCAACTAGCGGGGGGCTCCCTTACAATGAGCAGTTCTTC. It yields the protein CSAYPTSGGLPYNEQFF.

This clone has just a few counts. This rearrangement joins TRBV5-1 to TRBJ1-2; 8 bases map to TRBD1. J was trimmed by 4 bases and V by 4 bases; bases with no gene match: 12. This CDR3 has 16 residues. Per germline, CDR1 SGHRS and CDR2 YFSETQ. The CDR3 coding sequence is TGCGCCAGCAGCCTTACGACAGGGGCCCTTATCTATGGCTACACCTTC. As protein: CASSLTTGALIYGYTF.

V is TRBV19 and J is TRBJ1-5, with D perhaps matching TRBD1 (5 bases). The CDR3 length is 15 residues. V lost 9 bases, J lost 0 bases, and 15 bases lay in between. Germline CDR1 LNHDA, CDR2 SQIVND (reference sequence). The CDR3 DNA is TGTGCCAGCGGGCGGGGCAGAAATAGCAATCAGCCCCAGCATTTT. As protein: CASGRGRNSNQPQHF.

V gene TRBV30 combines with J gene TRBJ1-3; 10 nucleotides agree with TRBD1. V trimming: 2 bases; J trimming: 6 bases; junction bases outside the gene matches: 7. This CDR3 has 15 residues. Germline V lookup: CDR1 GTSNPN, CDR2 SVGIG (reference sequence). CDR3 protein: CAWSHSGTGVNTIYF. CDR3 coding DNA: TGTGCCTGGAGTCACTCCGGGACAGGGGTAAACACCATATATTTT.

This clone turned up a few times. The chain joins TRBV19 to TRBJ1-1; no firm D call. The CDR3 spans 14 residues. Trimming shortened V by 9 bases and J by 1 base, and 15 bases separated the two germline ends. Germline CDR1 reads LNHDA; CDR2 reads SQIVND (reference sequence). As DNA, the CDR3 is TGTGCCAGCAACCCGGTCTCCACGAACACTGAAGCTTTCTTT. This sequence encodes CASNPVSTNTEAFF.

This chain connects TRBV7-6 to TRBJ2-1; tentatively, D is TRBD2 (6 bases). V was trimmed by 4 bases and J by 9 bases, leaving 22 bases between them. There are 16 residues in the CDR3. Looked up from germline, CDR1 is SGHVS and CDR2 is FNYEAQ. In DNA, the CDR3 is TGTGCCAGCAGCTACTCCTTTGGGGGGTCCCAGGGTGAGCAGTTCTTC. It is translated as CASSYSFGGSQGEQFF.

The rearrangement links TRBV9 to TRBJ2-6, with D perhaps matching TRBD1 (6 bases). Germline V gene data show CDR1 as SGDLS and CDR2 as YYNGEE. The CDR3 is 15 residues long. The V end was cut by 7 bases, the J end by 0 bases, with 11 bases between. The DNA of the CDR3 is TGTGCCAGCTGCCGAGGGGGCTCTGGGGCCAACGTCCTGACTTTC. It specifies CASCRGGSGANVLTF.

This clone was found many times. The rearrangement uses TRBV6-4 and TRBJ2-3; TRBD2 matches 8 bases. From germline, CDR1 is MRHNA and CDR2 SNTAGT. This CDR3 is built from 15 residues. V lost 7 bases and J lost 3; bases outside the gene matches: 9. In DNA, the CDR3 is TGTGCCAGCACTCAAGCAGCGGGGGCTACAGATACGCAGTATTTT. This codes for CASTQAAGATDTQYF.

The chain joins TRBV9 to TRBJ1-3; 9 nucleotides line up with TRBD1. The length of the CDR3 is 13 residues. Germline CDR1 reads SGDLS; CDR2 reads YYNGEE. V lost 3 bases and J lost 10; bases outside the gene matches: 5. The CDR3: CASSGRQGGTIYF. CDR3 coding DNA: TGTGCCAGCAGCGGAAGACAGGGGGGAACCATATATTTT.

V usage is TRBV5-1 and J usage is TRBJ2-3, with 8 positions matching TRBD1. Germline CDR1 reads SGHRS; CDR2 reads YFSETQ. V dropped 4 bases and J dropped 2; count of bases not matched to a gene: 6. The CDR3 spans 15 residues. The CDR3 DNA reads TGCGCCAGCAGCGAGGGGACAGGAGACACAGATACGCAGTATTTT. Its translation is CASSEGTGDTDTQYF.

The J gene is TRBJ2-7, the V gene TRBV2; D gene ambiguous. Trimming stripped 2 bases from V and 4 bases from J, with 9 bases between. This CDR3 spans 13 amino acids. Germline-derived CDR1 and CDR2 are SNHLY and FYNNEI. The CDR3 nucleotides read TGTGCCAGCAGTGAAATTACAGCTTACGAGCAGTACTTC. Translation gives CASSEITAYEQYF.

This sequence joins TRBV5-6 and TRBJ2-3; D ambiguous. The CDR3 totals 13 residues. The germline CDR1 and CDR2 sequences are SGHDT and YYEEEE. V lost 1 base and J lost 2, with 5 bases in between. The CDR3 here is CASSLTATDTQYF. Here the CDR3 DNA reads TGTGCCAGCAGCTTGACAGCCACAGATACGCAGTATTTT.

The V and J genes are TRBV19 and TRBJ1-5, with D possibly TRBD1 on 5 matching bases. Trimming stripped 6 bases from V and 1 base from J, with 13 bases between. This CDR3 region has 15 residues. Per germline, CDR1 LNHDA and CDR2 SQIVND (reference sequence). The CDR3: CASRNRQGSNQPQHF. CDR3 DNA: TGTGCCAGTAGGAATAGGCAGGGAAGCAATCAGCCCCAGCATTTT.

The chain carries TRBV11-2 and TRBJ2-5, with 9 bases matching TRBD1. V gave up 1 base and J gave up 4 bases; unmatched junction bases: 4. The germline V gene has CDR1 SGHAT and CDR2 FQNNGV. The CDR3 is made up of 15 amino acids. The CDR3 region is CASSLALQGAETQYF. CDR3 DNA: TGTGCCAGCAGCTTAGCCTTACAGGGGGCAGAGACCCAGTACTTC.

The rearrangement links TRBV7-8 to TRBJ1-2; TRBD1 agrees at 12 bases. CDR1 is SGHVS and CDR2 is FQNEAQ in the germline V gene. The trim removed 8 bases at V and 2 bases at J, leaving 9 bases unmatched. There are 16 residues in the CDR3. CDR3 coding DNA: TGTGCCAGCGGGGACAGGGGGCGTAAGACGAACTATGGCTACACCTTC. This encodes CASGDRGRKTNYGYTF.

The J gene is TRBJ1-6, the V gene TRBV4-3; 9 bases map to TRBD1. Germline CDR1 reads LGHNA; CDR2 reads YSLEER. The trim removed 3 bases at V and 14 bases at J, leaving 14 bases unmatched. CDR3 length equals 16 residues. The CDR3 DNA is TGCGCCAGCAGCCACATCCGACAGGGGGGAATGTCGGCCCTCCACTTT. It yields the protein CASSHIRQGGMSALHF.

The genes are TRBV12-5 and TRBJ2-3; 9 nucleotides align to TRBD1. Trimming took 5 bases from V and 5 from J; bases not matched to a gene: 5. This CDR3 spans 14 amino acids. The germline CDR1 and CDR2 sequences are LGHNT and FRNRAP. In DNA form, the CDR3 reads TGTGCTAGTGGTGCGGGACAGGGCAGAGATACGCAGTATTTT. Its translation is CASGAGQGRDTQYF.

The V gene is TRBV24-1, the J gene TRBJ2-2; no definite D call. V lost 5 bases to trimming and J lost 6 bases, with 6 bases between them. From germline, CDR1 is KGHDR and CDR2 SFDVKD. The CDR3 loop spans 12 amino acids. CDR3 region: CATSAVPGELFF. The CDR3 DNA reads as TGTGCCACCAGTGCGGTTCCCGGGGAGCTGTTTTTT.